One sample yielded the 5 T cell receptor beta chains listed below, sequenced in a study of CD8 T cells in Susac syndrome. Roughly 0.45 to 1 ug RNA was reverse transcribed with random hexamers. Each CDR3 protein is one row after TCRdb ran MiXCR on the immunoSEQ multiplex PCR reads. The sample gives about 73,000 distinct CDR3 sequences, about 95% of which show up once; 0.35% to 0.5% is in the top ten. What was sequenced was CD8+ T cells from PBMCs. These receptors were obtained from a human donor with multiple sclerosis.

The chain has TRBV30 and TRBJ2-6, with D perhaps matching TRBD1 (5 bases). This CDR3 has 16 amino acids. V was cut by 2 bases and J by 0 bases, with 11 bases left in between. Germline CDR1 reads GTSNPN; CDR2 reads SVGIG (reference sequence). This chain's CDR3 is CAWSTARASGANVLTF. The CDR3 nucleotides are TGTGCCTGGAGTACCGCCAGGGCCTCTGGGGCCAACGTCCTGACTTTC.

The chain couples TRBV24-1 to TRBJ2-2; D unclear. CDR1 KGHDR and CDR2 SFDVKD come from the germline V gene. This CDR3 region has 14 residues. V shed 5 bases and J shed 2 bases, with 8 bases lying between them. The chain's CDR3 is CATSGATNTGELFF. Here the CDR3 DNA reads TGTGCCACCAGTGGGGCTACAAACACCGGGGAGCTGTTTTTT.

This rearrangement joins TRBV12-3 or TRBV12-4 to TRBJ2-1; D is possibly TRBD2 (7 bases). V gave up 8 bases and J gave up 4 bases, with 15 bases separating them. This CDR3 has 14 amino acids. In nucleotides, the CDR3 is TGTGCCAGCCGATTGGGGGGGGCGTACAATGAGCAGTTCTTC. Translation gives CASRLGGAYNEQFF.

CDR3 nucleotides: TGTGCCAGCACCACCATCCGGGCCGGCTACACCTTC. Protein product: CASTTIRAGYTF. This rearrangement joins TRBV6-1 to TRBJ1-2; D ambiguous. The V and J ends lost 7 bases and 8 bases respectively, with 14 bases between them. CDR3 length equals 12 residues. CDR1 is MNHNS, CDR2 SASEGT, per germline.

The gene calls are TRBV30 and TRBJ2-3, with 11 bases that match TRBD2. V lost 1 base, J lost 6 bases, and 6 bases stayed unmatched. The germline CDR1 and CDR2 sequences are GTSNPN and SVGIG (reference sequence). The CDR3 runs 15 residues. The CDR3 loop is CAWSDTSGSMDTQYF. As DNA, the CDR3 is TGTGCCTGGAGTGATACTAGCGGGAGTATGGATACGCAGTATTTT.